These 19 T cell receptor beta chains came from one sample sequenced in a study of blood T cell repertoires in COVID-19. Some clones are missing from TCRdb's copy, which holds only in-frame ones; the method was immunoSEQ multiplex PCR. The profile covers around 310,000 clones, with around nine tenths appearing a single time and around 4.6% taken by the ten largest. The sample comprised PBMCs or T cells enriched from blood (not recorded which). The receptors originated from a man aged 25 to 40 who had recovered from COVID-19.

V gene TRBV5-4 combines with J gene TRBJ2-5; 11 bases map to TRBD2. Germline CDR1 and CDR2: SGHNT and YYREEE (reference sequence). The length of the CDR3 is 15 residues. The junction had 3 bases not matched to a gene; V was cut back by 3 bases and J by 2 bases. The CDR3 spells CASSSLAGGQETQYF. The CDR3 bases are TGTGCCAGCAGCTCCTTAGCGGGGGGGCAAGAGACCCAGTACTTC.

V usage is TRBV14 and J usage is TRBJ1-2, with TRBD1 as a possible D gene (5 bases). CDR1 and CDR2 (germline): SGHDN, FVKESK. The CDR3 sequence is 14 residues long. V was trimmed by 6 bases and J by 2 bases, leaving 13 bases between them. The CDR3 nucleotides are TGTGCCAGCAGGCCCCTACAGGAGAACTATGGCTACACCTTC. Residues: CASRPLQENYGYTF.

The chain couples TRBV10-3 to TRBJ2-4, with 11 bases identical to TRBD1. Germline loops: CDR1 ENHRY, CDR2 SYGVKD. CDR3 length equals 14 residues. J gave up 8 bases and V 4 bases, and 4 bases lay outside the gene matches. The CDR3 DNA reads as TGTGCCATCAGTGTGAGGGGACAGGGGGACATTCAGTACTTC. It encodes CAISVRGQGDIQYF.

The V call is TRBV5-6, the J call TRBJ2-1, with 8 bases lining up with TRBD1. Germline values: CDR1 SGHDT, CDR2 YYEEEE. V shed 1 base, J shed 3 bases, and the junction held 6 bases outside the gene matches. The CDR3 sequence is 16 residues long. As DNA, the CDR3 is TGTGCCAGCAGCTTGTCTCAGGGGGCGTTCTACAATGAGCAGTTCTTC. This gives the protein CASSLSQGAFYNEQFF.

V and J are TRBV7-2 and TRBJ2-5; no reliable D call. Per germline, CDR1 SGHTA and CDR2 FQGNSA. V lost 3 bases, J lost 4 bases, and 6 bases lay in between. The CDR3 is 12 amino acids. The CDR3 sequence: CASSFSLETQYF. The CDR3 DNA is TGTGCCAGCAGCTTTTCTTTAGAGACCCAGTACTTC.

The rearrangement uses TRBV14 and TRBJ2-7; weak D call: TRBD2 (7 bases). The germline V gene has CDR1 SGHDN and CDR2 FVKESK. V was clipped by 3 bases and J by 6 bases, with 15 bases between them. The length of the CDR3 is 14 residues. The CDR3 sequence: CASSQPWGGVEQYF. The CDR3 DNA follows: TGTGCCAGCAGCCAGCCGTGGGGGGGCGTCGAGCAGTACTTC.

The V and J genes are TRBV3-1 (or the pseudogene TRBV3-2) and TRBJ2-4, with TRBD1 as a possible D gene (6 bases). V lost 0 bases and J lost 8, with 8 bases in between. The CDR3 spans 13 residues. Germline values: CDR1 LGHDT, CDR2 YNNKEL (reference sequence). For the CDR3, the DNA is TGTGCCAGCAGCCAAGATTCAGGGGACATTCAGTACTTC. It translates to CASSQDSGDIQYF.

This sequence joins TRBV4-1 and TRBJ1-3; D unresolved. CDR3 length equals 19 residues. The germline CDR1 and CDR2 sequences are MGHRA and YSYEKL. V gave up 0 bases and J gave up 0 bases, with 18 bases separating them. CDR3: CASSQEVLKRIHSGNTIYF. In nucleotides, the CDR3 is TGCGCCAGCAGCCAAGAGGTATTGAAGCGTATACACTCTGGAAACACCATATATTTT.

The gene calls are TRBV19 and TRBJ2-7; D unclear. Trimming cost V 0 bases and J 4 bases, with 7 bases left between them. This CDR3 contains 13 residues. Germline values: CDR1 LNHDA, CDR2 SQIVND (reference sequence). The CDR3 sequence is CASSIDPFYEQYF. DNA of the CDR3: TGTGCCAGTAGTATAGATCCGTTTTACGAGCAGTACTTC. Full variable domain (rest looked up from reference TRBV19 and TRBJ2-7): DGGITQSPKYLFRKEGQNVTLSCEQNLNHDAMYWYRQDPGQGLRLIYYSQIVNDFQKGDIAEGYSVSREKKESFPLTVTSAQKNPTAFYLCASSIDPFYEQYFGPGTRLTVT.

The chain has TRBV9 and TRBJ2-7; D might be TRBD2 (5 bases). Germline CDR1 is SGDLS and CDR2 is YYNGEE. This CDR3 comprises 14 residues. Trimming cost V 4 bases and J 5 bases, with 16 bases left between them. The CDR3 sequence: CASSSPKRSNEQYF. CDR3 DNA: TGTGCCAGCAGCTCCCCCAAGCGGTCTAACGAGCAGTACTTC.

CDR3 DNA: TGTGCCAGCATGACGACGGGAGGCTCTAACTATGGCTACACCTTC. It translates to CASMTTGGSNYGYTF. V gene TRBV28 combines with J gene TRBJ1-2, with unresolved D. The CDR3 contains 15 residues. The ends were cut back, 7 bases at V and 0 bases at J, with 15 bases in the middle. Germline assignment: CDR1 MDHEN and CDR2 SYDVKM.

The V and J genes are TRBV5-1 and TRBJ2-3; TRBD2 matches at 12 bases. The CDR3 spans 17 residues. Germline V gene lookup returns CDR1 SGHRS and CDR2 YFSETQ. V trimming: 4 bases; J trimming: 3 bases; junction bases outside the gene matches: 9. The CDR3 is CASSPWGLAGSTDTQYF. The DNA of the CDR3 is TGCGCCAGCAGCCCATGGGGACTAGCGGGTAGTACAGATACGCAGTATTTT.

The chain links TRBV28 to TRBJ2-1; the D is unclear. Per the germline V gene, CDR1 is MDHEN and CDR2 is SYDVKM. Trimming removed 7 bases at V and 3 bases at J, with 13 bases between. This CDR3 is 14 amino acids long. The CDR3 region is CASMRLRFYNEQFF. The CDR3 bases are TGTGCCAGCATGAGGCTAAGGTTCTACAATGAGCAGTTCTTC. Looking up the rest from reference TRBV28 and TRBJ2-1 gives the full variable domain: DVKVTQSSRYLVKRTGEKVFLECVQDMDHENMFWYRQDPGLGLRLIYFSYDVKMKEKGDIPEGYSVSREKKERFSLILESASTNQTSMYLCASMRLRFYNEQFFGPGTRLTVL.

The chain uses TRBV12-3 or TRBV12-4 and TRBJ1-6, with a weak D call TRBD1 (5 bases). V lost 4 bases and J lost 7, with 8 bases in between. The CDR3 spans 13 residues. For the CDR3, the DNA is TGTGCCAGCAGTTCAGGGTGGAATTCACCCCTCCACTTT. Protein sequence: CASSSGWNSPLHF.

This chain connects TRBV5-8 to TRBJ1-5, with D uncertain. The V and J ends lost 0 bases and 0 bases respectively, with 7 bases between them. The CDR3 is 15 residues long. CDR1 SGHTS and CDR2 YDEGEE come from the germline V gene. The CDR3 sequence: CASSLVGSSNQPQHF. In DNA, the CDR3 is TGTGCCAGCAGCTTGGTCGGGTCTAGCAATCAGCCCCAGCATTTT.

This clone was observed a single time. The chain has TRBV9 and TRBJ2-3, with TRBD2 matching 10 bases. The germline V gene has CDR1 SGDLS and CDR2 YYNGEE. V was clipped by 4 bases and J by 2 bases; unmatched bases: 4. This CDR3 comprises 15 residues. The CDR3 DNA reads TGTGCCAGCAGCCCTAGCGGGGGACACACAGATACGCAGTATTTT. Its translation: CASSPSGGHTDTQYF. Full variable domain (rest looked up from reference TRBV9 and TRBJ2-3): DSGVTQTPKHLITATGQRVTLRCSPRSGDLSVYWYQQSLDQGLQFLIQYYNGEERAKGNILERFSAQQFPDLHSELNLSSLELGDSALYFCASSPSGGHTDTQYFGPGTRLTVL.

V usage is TRBV6-5 and J usage is TRBJ2-7; 9 nucleotides line up with TRBD1. CDR1 is MNHEY and CDR2 is SVGAGI in the germline V gene. The CDR3 length is 16 residues. Germline trimming cut 0 bases from V and 3 bases from J; bases unmatched to any gene: 6. For the CDR3, the DNA is TGTGCCAGCAGTTACTCGTCGGGACAGGGAATCTACGAGCAGTACTTC. The encoded protein is CASSYSSGQGIYEQYF.

The chain recombines TRBV5-1 with TRBJ1-2; TRBD1 matches at 7 bases. The length of the CDR3 is 15 residues. Germline CDR1 reads SGHRS; CDR2 reads YFSETQ. J lost 0 bases, V lost 2 bases, and 4 bases had no gene match. CDR3 sequence: CASSFRQGPNYGYTF. The CDR3 DNA sequence: TGCGCCAGCAGCTTCCGACAGGGACCTAACTATGGCTACACCTTC.

The chain joins TRBV7-9 to TRBJ2-7; D is perhaps TRBD2 (6 bases). CDR3 length: 16 residues. Trimming pared 5 bases from V and 0 bases from J, leaving 17 bases between. Germline V gene data show CDR1 as SEHNR and CDR2 as FQNEAQ (reference sequence). DNA for the CDR3: TGTGCCAGCAGCCCCCGCCCGGGACTGAGCTCCTACGAGCAGTACTTC. Its protein is CASSPRPGLSSYEQYF.